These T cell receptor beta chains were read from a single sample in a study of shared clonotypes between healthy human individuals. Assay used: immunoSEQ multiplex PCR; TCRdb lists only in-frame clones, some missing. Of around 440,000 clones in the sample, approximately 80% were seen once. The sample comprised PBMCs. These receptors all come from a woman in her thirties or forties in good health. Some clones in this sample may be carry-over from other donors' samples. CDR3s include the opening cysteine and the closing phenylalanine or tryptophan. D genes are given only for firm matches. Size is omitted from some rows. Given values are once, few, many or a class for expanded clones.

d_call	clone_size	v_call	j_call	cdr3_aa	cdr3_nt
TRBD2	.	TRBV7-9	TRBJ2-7	CASIPWGREASYEQYF	TGTGCCAGCATCCCCTGGGGCCGGGAGGCCTCCTACGAGCAGTACTTC
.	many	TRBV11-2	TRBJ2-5	CASSQFRTEETQYF	TGTGCCAGCAGCCAGTTCAGGACTGAAGAGACCCAGTACTTC
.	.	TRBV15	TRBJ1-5	CATSSRQPGGNQPQHF	TGTGCCACCAGCAGTAGACAGCCTGGGGGCAATCAGCCCCAGCATTTT
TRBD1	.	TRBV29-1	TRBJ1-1	CSVEVGGRTEAFF	TGCAGCGTTGAAGTAGGGGGCAGGACTGAAGCTTTCTTT
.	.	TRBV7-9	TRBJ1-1	CASSLAGDVAEAFF	TGTGCCAGCAGCTTAGCCGGGGACGTCGCTGAAGCTTTCTTT
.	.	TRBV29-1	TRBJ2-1	CSVTTGNEQFF	TGCAGCGTTACTACGGGCAATGAGCAGTTCTTC
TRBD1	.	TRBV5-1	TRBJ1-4	CASSGLGTDEKLFF	TGCGCCAGCAGTGGGTTAGGGACAGATGAAAAACTGTTTTTT
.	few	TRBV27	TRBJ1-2	CASSARDGTYGYTF	TGTGCCAGCAGCGCCCGGGACGGGACCTATGGCTACACCTTC
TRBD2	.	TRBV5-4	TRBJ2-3	CASSLSLAGGTDTQYF	TGTGCCAGCAGCTTGTCACTAGCGGGAGGAACAGATACGCAGTATTTT
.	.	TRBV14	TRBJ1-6	CASSLSTSPLHF	TGTGCCAGCAGCCTGAGTACTTCACCCCTCCACTTT
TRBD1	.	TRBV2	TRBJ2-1	CATTTGTGVNEQFF	TGTGCCACGACTACCGGGACAGGGGTTAATGAGCAGTTCTTC
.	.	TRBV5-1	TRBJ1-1	CASSPGGMNTEAFF	TGCGCCAGCAGCCCTGGGGGGATGAACACTGAAGCTTTCTTT
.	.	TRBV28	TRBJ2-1	CASNSGVGEQFF	TGTGCCAGCAACTCTGGGGTGGGAGAGCAGTTCTTC
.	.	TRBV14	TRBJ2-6	CASSPWDTSSGANVLTF	TGTGCCAGCAGCCCGTGGGACACTAGCTCTGGGGCCAACGTCCTGACTTTC
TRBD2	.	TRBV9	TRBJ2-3	CASSVREREIADTQYF	TGTGCCAGCAGCGTCCGAGAGCGGGAGATCGCAGATACGCAGTATTTT
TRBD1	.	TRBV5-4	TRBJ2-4	CASSLDLGQGSKNIQYF	TGTGCCAGCAGCTTGGATCTAGGACAGGGCTCCAAAAACATTCAGTACTTC
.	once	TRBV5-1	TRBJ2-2	CASSLDRTNTGELFF	TGCGCCAGCTCCTTGGACCGGACGAACACCGGGGAGCTGTTTTTT
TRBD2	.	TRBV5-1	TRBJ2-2	CASTYLSGTLNTGELFF	TGCGCCAGCACCTACCTAAGCGGGACCCTGAACACCGGGGAGCTGTTTTTT
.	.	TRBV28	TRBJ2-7	CASSLLLEQYF	TGTGCCAGCAGTTTACTCCTCGAGCAGTACTTC
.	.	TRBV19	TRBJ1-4	CASSQGPNEKLFF	TGTGCCAGTAGCCAGGGACCTAATGAAAAACTGTTTTTT
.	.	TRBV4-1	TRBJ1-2	CASSQPLRLRGSNYGYTF	TGCGCCAGCAGCCAACCGCTACGGTTGAGAGGGAGCAACTATGGCTACACCTTC
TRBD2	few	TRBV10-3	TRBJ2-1	CAIAGGPGGEQFF	TGTGCCATCGCGGGAGGGCCAGGGGGTGAGCAGTTCTTC
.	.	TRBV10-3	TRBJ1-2	CAISESSGYGYTF	TGTGCCATCAGTGAGTCATCAGGGTATGGCTACACCTTC
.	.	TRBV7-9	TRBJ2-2	CASSSRILNTGELFF	TGTGCCAGCAGCTCCAGGATCCTGAACACCGGGGAGCTGTTTTTT
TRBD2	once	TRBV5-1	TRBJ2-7	CASSLTGTNYEQYF	TGCGCCAGCAGCTTGACGGGGACTAACTACGAGCAGTACTTC
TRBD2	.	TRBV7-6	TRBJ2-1	CASSLTPLAGNNEQFF	TGTGCCAGCAGCTTAACCCCATTAGCGGGGAACAATGAGCAGTTCTTC
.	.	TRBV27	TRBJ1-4	CASASGHPNGELFF	TGTGCCAGCGCCTCGGGACACCCAAACGGGGAACTGTTTTTT